One sample yielded the 2 T cell receptor beta chains listed below, sequenced in a study of neurological immune-mediated disorders. Time point indicated: technical triplicate 1. TCRdb fed the 5' RACE reads into MiXCR, producing one record per CDR3 protein. The sample shows some 22,000 distinct CDR3 sequences, around 13% of them seen only once. The sequencing input was CD4+ T cells from blood. These receptors all come from a female donor with HTLV-1-associated myelopathy (HAM/TSP).

This clonotype was seen ten or more times. The chain has TRBV20-1 and TRBJ2-5; the match to TRBD2 covers 14 bases. Germline CDR1 is DFQATT and CDR2 is SNEGSKA (reference sequence). The CDR3 extends over 17 amino acids. Trimming removed 6 bases from V and 5 bases from J; junction bases left unmatched: 14. The CDR3 reads CSATGTSGRGVRETQYF. CDR3 coding DNA: TGCAGTGCAACCGGGACTAGCGGGAGAGGGGTGCGGGAGACCCAGTACTTC.

This clonotype was counted at least ten times. This sequence joins TRBV10-3 and TRBJ1-6, with D maybe TRBD1 (5 bases). The CDR3 runs to 13 residues. V was pared by 6 bases and J by 9 bases, with 12 bases between. Germline V gives CDR1 ENHRY, CDR2 SYGVKD. CDR3 DNA: TGTGCCATCAGAGACAGTACCAGTTCACCCCTCCACTTT. Amino acid sequence: CAIRDSTSSPLHF.